This T cell receptor beta chain emerged from a study of blood T cell repertoires in COVID-19. Study-wide context: COVID-19 samples collected from the United States, Italy and Spain covered acute and convalescent phases. T cells, B-cell-depleted T cells, or PBMCs provided the cDNA or gDNA that served as material.

Germline values: CDR1 LNHNV, CDR2 YYDKDF (reference sequence). Trimming cost V 6 bases and J 11 bases, with 22 bases left between them. The CDR3 totals 14 residues. As handled by the study authors: Amplification of reference gene primers provided the estimated nucleated cell counts. Sequencing used immunoSEQ multiplex PCR; TCRdb keeps in-frame clones, though not all of them. That table furnishes V, J and clone size, whereas the DNA furnished D and trimming. The table includes just over 150,000 clones, 80% to 90% detected once. Sequencing was performed on peripheral blood. The V and J genes are TRBV15 and TRBJ1-1; D may be TRBD1 (6 bases). This clonotype was sampled from a woman in her forties or fifties with acute or convalescent COVID-19. In DNA, the CDR3 is TGTGCCACCAGAGAATCCGGGACATACGGGGAGGCTTTCTTT. Amino acids: CATRESGTYGEAFF.